This T cell receptor beta chain appears in the sequencing data of a study of graft-versus-host responses after intestinal transplantation. As for the study in general: Anti-thymocyte globulin served as induction for all recipients, who then took tacrolimus and steroids for three to four years.

The sample holds a few counts of this clone. The antigen remains undetermined. Some clones are missing from TCRdb's copy, which holds only in-frame ones; the method was immunoSEQ multiplex PCR. The sample has tens of thousands of clones; around 90% are singletons. Germline V gene sequence: CDR1 LNHDA, CDR2 SQIVND (reference sequence). CDR3 length: 14 amino acids. The V and J ends lost 3 bases and 3 bases, in that order; junction bases with no gene match: 3. Study results and limitations: Within allografts, high graft-versus-host to host-versus-graft clonal ratios were seen among patients with graft-donor T cell macrochimerism. GvH clones turned up in recipient marrow; some had shown up first in ileum or blood.

The source of this sequence is a human donor who received an intestinal transplant. The specimen comprised unstimulated CD8+ T cells sorted from spleen or lymph node cells, sampled before intestinal transplant. The chain uses TRBV19 and TRBJ2-7; 9 bases agree with TRBD2. DNA of the CDR3: TGTGCCAGTAGTATTGGCGGGGGGGACTACGAGCAGTACTTC. Amino acid sequence: CASSIGGGDYEQYF.